The clone carrying this TCR beta chain has a single count. V gave up 0 bases and J gave up 9 bases, with 7 bases separating them. The CDR3 is 12 amino acids. Germline V CDR1 and CDR2: LGHDT, YNNKEL (reference sequence). cDNA came from roughly 0.47 to 1 ug RNA primed by random hexamers. A single record per CDR3 protein comes from TCRdb applying MiXCR to the immunoSEQ multiplex PCR reads. The sample carries 150,000 to 200,000 distinct CDR3 sequences, 75% to 95% recorded once. These data originate in a study of CD8 T cells in Susac syndrome. Across the whole study: Five or six sequenced Susac syndrome patients had clinically active disease, while 8 or 9 were in remission.

The study sequenced TCR beta in blood CD8+ and CD4+ T cells. The sequenced sample was CD4+ T cells from PBMCs. This sequence joins TRBV3-1 and TRBJ2-3, with D unclear. This clonotype originated in a human donor with Susac syndrome. CDR3 sequence: CASSQEGSTQYF. In DNA form, the CDR3 reads TGTGCCAGCAGCCAAGAAGGATCAACGCAGTATTTT.